Here is one TCR beta chain with its context. This entry belongs to a study of shared clonotypes between healthy human individuals. CDR3 length: 15 amino acids. CDR1 is MNHNS, CDR2 SASEGT, per germline. V was cut by 10 bases and J by 3 bases, with 20 bases left in between. It was into CD45RA+ naive and CD45RA-negative memory subsets that the CD4+ cells were split. Here immunoSEQ multiplex PCR was the method, and the copy in TCRdb shows in-frame clones only, minus some. The top ten hold approximately 0.13% of the sample, which has some 2,000,000 clones, 90% to 95% seen once. V gene TRBV6-1 combines with J gene TRBJ2-3; a weak D match, TRBD1 (6 bases). Specimen: naive CD4+ T cells sorted from blood. Subset: CD45RA+ positively selected. The TCR originated in a young man in good health. The CDR3 sequence is CATQDHRAGTDTQYF. CDR3 in DNA: TGTGCCACCCAGGATCACAGGGCCGGGACAGATACGCAGTATTTT.